The rows below give T cell receptor beta chains drawn from one sample of a study of blood T cell repertoires in COVID-19. The data were produced by immunoSEQ multiplex PCR, yet TCRdb's version contains in-frame clones alone and is incomplete. The sample lists tens of thousands of clones, around 80% occurring once. Sequencing was performed on peripheral blood. The origin of the receptors is a human donor in a cohort sampled during active COVID-19. Both conserved end residues are part of each CDR3. Fields, in order: D gene, J gene, CDR3 length, V gene, clone size, CDR3 protein, CDR3 DNA. D genes are given only for firm matches. The size of a clone is reported for some rows only, either as once, few or many, or as a class for expanded clones.

D: TRBD2
J: TRBJ2-7
length: 15
V: TRBV14
size: once
CDR3: CASSPGTSWSYEQYF
DNA: TGTGCCAGCAGCCCCGGGACTAGTTGGTCCTACGAGCAGTACTTC

D: TRBD1
J: TRBJ1-2
length: 16
V: TRBV5-1
size: .
CDR3: CASSLETRGRGYGYTF
DNA: TGCGCCAGCAGCTTGGAAACCAGGGGGCGCGGATATGGCTACACCTTC

D: .
J: TRBJ1-5
length: 13
V: TRBV6-6
size: .
CDR3: CASSRRGNQPQHF
DNA: TGTGCCAGCAGCCGGCGGGGCAATCAGCCCCAGCATTTT

D: .
J: TRBJ1-5
length: 13
V: TRBV7-9
size: .
CDR3: CASSADWNQPQHF
DNA: TGTGCCAGCAGCGCAGACTGGAATCAGCCCCAGCATTTT

D: .
J: TRBJ1-5
length: 14
V: TRBV11-2
size: .
CDR3: CASSQDSYNQPQHF
DNA: TGTGCCAGCAGCCAGGACAGCTACAATCAGCCCCAGCATTTT

D: TRBD2
J: TRBJ2-1
length: 16
V: TRBV28
size: .
CDR3: CASSLLLAGFGSEQFF
DNA: TGTGCCAGCAGTTTACTACTAGCGGGTTTTGGAAGTGAGCAGTTCTTC

D: .
J: TRBJ2-2
length: 15
V: TRBV5-1
size: .
CDR3: CASNFRGSNTGELFF
DNA: TGCGCCAGCAATTTTAGGGGGTCTAACACCGGGGAGCTGTTTTTT

D: TRBD1
J: TRBJ2-1
length: 15
V: TRBV7-9
size: few
CDR3: CASRAGTGVSNEQFF
DNA: TGTGCCAGCAGGGCCGGGACAGGGGTTTCCAATGAGCAGTTCTTC

D: TRBD1
J: TRBJ1-2
length: 15
V: TRBV5-4
size: .
CDR3: CASSLRQGVNYGYTF
DNA: TGTGCCAGCAGCTTGCGGCAGGGGGTAAACTATGGCTACACCTTC

D: .
J: TRBJ2-1
length: 17
V: TRBV28
size: .
CDR3: CASSPRYYDRRVNEQFF
DNA: TGTGCCAGCAGTCCTCGGTACTATGACCGGAGGGTGAATGAGCAGTTCTTC

D: TRBD1
J: TRBJ1-3
length: 15
V: TRBV5-5
size: .
CDR3: CASSSGQHSGNTIYF
DNA: TGTGCCAGCAGCTCGGGACAGCACTCTGGAAACACCATATATTTT

D: TRBD2
J: TRBJ2-6
length: 15
V: TRBV6-6
size: .
CDR3: CASTTSGTGANVLTF
DNA: TGTGCCAGCACAACTAGCGGGACAGGGGCCAACGTCCTGACTTTC

D: .
J: TRBJ2-7
length: 13
V: TRBV5-4
size: .
CDR3: CASSLDRGYEQYF
DNA: TGTGCCAGCAGCTTGGATCGGGGCTACGAGCAGTACTTC

D: .
J: TRBJ1-5
length: 14
V: TRBV3-1/TRBV3-2
size: .
CDR3: CASSQAGLGQPQHF
DNA: TGTGCCAGCAGCCAAGCGGGTTTAGGCCAGCCCCAGCATTTT

D: TRBD1
J: TRBJ2-2
length: 17
V: TRBV27
size: .
CDR3: CASSPDRVSANTGELFF
DNA: TGTGCCAGCAGTCCAGACAGGGTTTCGGCGAACACCGGGGAGCTGTTTTTT

D: .
J: TRBJ2-7
length: 14
V: TRBV9
size: once
CDR3: CASSELASSYEQYF
DNA: TGTGCCAGCAGCGAACTAGCAAGCTCCTACGAGCAGTACTTC

D: .
J: TRBJ2-7
length: 15
V: TRBV6-5
size: .
CDR3: CASAKPLTVAYEQYF
DNA: TGTGCCAGCGCAAAGCCCCTGACAGTTGCCTACGAGCAGTACTTC

D: .
J: TRBJ2-3
length: 15
V: TRBV9
size: .
CDR3: CASSPGGRYTDTQYF
DNA: TGTGCCAGCAGCCCCGGGGGGCGGTACACAGATACGCAGTATTTT

D: .
J: TRBJ1-6
length: 15
V: TRBV5-4
size: .
CDR3: CASSYGGRRNSPLHF
DNA: TGTGCCAGCAGCTACGGGGGACGGAGAAATTCACCCCTCCACTTT

D: TRBD1
J: TRBJ1-5
length: 14
V: TRBV5-8
size: .
CDR3: CASSSQGARAAQHF
DNA: TGTGCCAGCAGCTCCCAGGGGGCCAGGGCTGCCCAGCATTTT

D: .
J: TRBJ2-7
length: 11
V: TRBV3-1/TRBV3-2
size: .
CDR3: CASTGGVEQYF
DNA: TGTGCCAGCACCGGGGGAGTGGAGCAGTACTTC

D: .
J: TRBJ1-2
length: 16
V: TRBV3-1/TRBV3-2
size: .
CDR3: CASSQFGGADSNGYTF
DNA: TGTGCCAGCAGCCAATTCGGGGGGGCGGATTCGAATGGCTACACCTTC

D: TRBD1
J: TRBJ2-7
length: 14
V: TRBV18
size: .
CDR3: CASSPGTGLYEQYF
DNA: TGTGCCAGCTCACCCGGGACAGGGCTCTACGAGCAGTACTTC

D: TRBD1
J: TRBJ1-1
length: 16
V: TRBV29-1
size: .
CDR3: CSGITRQGALNTEAFF
DNA: TGCAGCGGCATAACTCGACAGGGGGCCCTGAACACTGAAGCTTTCTTT

D: .
J: TRBJ1-2
length: 11
V: TRBV28
size: .
CDR3: CASSLGQGYTF
DNA: TGTGCCAGCAGTTTGGGGCAAGGCTACACCTTC

D: TRBD1
J: TRBJ1-1
length: 12
V: TRBV12-3/TRBV12-4
size: .
CDR3: CASTITGVRAFF
DNA: TGTGCCAGCACGATAACAGGGGTGAGAGCTTTCTTT

D: .
J: TRBJ2-7
length: 11
V: TRBV28
size: .
CDR3: CASSLLSEQYF
DNA: TGTGCCAGCAGTTTATTGAGTGAGCAGTACTTC

D: .
J: TRBJ1-1
length: 12
V: TRBV18
size: .
CDR3: CASYQLEAEAFF
DNA: TGTGCCAGCTATCAGCTGGAGGCTGAAGCTTTCTTT

D: .
J: TRBJ2-7
length: 13
V: TRBV5-5
size: .
CDR3: CASSLVQGYEQYF
DNA: TGTGCCAGCAGCTTGGTCCAGGGCTACGAGCAGTACTTC

D: TRBD2
J: TRBJ2-7
length: 15
V: TRBV7-8
size: .
CDR3: CASKARSGRNYEQYF
DNA: TGTGCCAGCAAAGCTAGGAGCGGGAGAAACTACGAGCAGTACTTC

D: TRBD1
J: TRBJ2-5
length: 13
V: TRBV15
size: once
CDR3: CATSRDRQGAQYF
DNA: TGTGCCACCAGCAGAGATCGACAGGGTGCCCAGTACTTC

D: .
J: TRBJ2-1
length: 13
V: TRBV12-3/TRBV12-4
size: .
CDR3: CASNPSSYNEQFF
DNA: TGTGCCAGCAATCCCAGCTCCTACAATGAGCAGTTCTTC

D: .
J: TRBJ1-2
length: 13
V: TRBV7-2
size: .
CDR3: CASSFGQIYGYTF
DNA: TGTGCCAGCAGCTTTGGACAGATCTATGGCTACACCTTC

D: .
J: TRBJ1-5
length: 16
V: TRBV5-6
size: .
CDR3: CASSRGPGGVDQPQHF
DNA: TGTGCCAGCAGCCGCGGACCGGGGGGCGTGGATCAGCCCCAGCATTTT